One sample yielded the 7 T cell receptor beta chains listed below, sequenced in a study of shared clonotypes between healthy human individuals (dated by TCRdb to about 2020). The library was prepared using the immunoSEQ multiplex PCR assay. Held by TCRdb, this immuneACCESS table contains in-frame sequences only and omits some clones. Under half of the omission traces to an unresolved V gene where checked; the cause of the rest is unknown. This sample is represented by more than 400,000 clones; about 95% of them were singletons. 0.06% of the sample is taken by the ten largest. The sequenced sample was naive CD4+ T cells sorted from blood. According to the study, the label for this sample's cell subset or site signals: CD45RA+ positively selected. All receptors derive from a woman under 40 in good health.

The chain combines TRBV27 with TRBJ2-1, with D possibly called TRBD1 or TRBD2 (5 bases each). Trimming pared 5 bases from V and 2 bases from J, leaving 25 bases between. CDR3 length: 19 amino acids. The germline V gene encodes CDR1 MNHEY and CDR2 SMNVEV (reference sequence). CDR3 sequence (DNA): TGTGCCAGCAGTCCTAGGGTGGGTAGGGGAGCGAATACCTACAATGAGCAGTTCTTC. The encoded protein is CASSPRVGRGANTYNEQFF.

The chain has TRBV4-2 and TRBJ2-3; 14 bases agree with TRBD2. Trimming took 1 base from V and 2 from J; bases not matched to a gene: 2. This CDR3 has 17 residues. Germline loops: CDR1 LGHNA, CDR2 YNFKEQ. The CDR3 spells CASSQGGLAGVTDTQYF. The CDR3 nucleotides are TGTGCCAGCAGCCAAGGGGGACTAGCGGGAGTCACAGATACGCAGTATTTT.

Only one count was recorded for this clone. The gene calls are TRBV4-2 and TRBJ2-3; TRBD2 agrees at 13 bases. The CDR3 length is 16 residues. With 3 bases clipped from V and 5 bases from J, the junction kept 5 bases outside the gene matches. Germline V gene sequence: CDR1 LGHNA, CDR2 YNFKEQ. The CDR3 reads CASSQGTSGVLDTQYF. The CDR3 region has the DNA TGTGCCAGCAGCCAGGGGACTAGCGGGGTCCTAGATACGCAGTATTTT.

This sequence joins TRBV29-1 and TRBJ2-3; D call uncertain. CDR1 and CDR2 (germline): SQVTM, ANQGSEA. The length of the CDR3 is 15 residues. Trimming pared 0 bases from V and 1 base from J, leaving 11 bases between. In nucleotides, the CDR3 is TGCAGCGTTGAAGAAGTTAGGGCGCGCACAGATACGCAGTATTTT. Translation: CSVEEVRARTDTQYF.

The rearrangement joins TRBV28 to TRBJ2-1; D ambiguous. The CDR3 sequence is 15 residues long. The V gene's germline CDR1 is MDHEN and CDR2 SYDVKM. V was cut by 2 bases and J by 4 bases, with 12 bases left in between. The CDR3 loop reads CASSLPTPIYNEQFF. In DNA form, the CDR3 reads TGTGCCAGCAGTTTACCTACTCCAATTTACAATGAGCAGTTCTTC. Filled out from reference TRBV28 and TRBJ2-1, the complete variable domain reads DVKVTQSSRYLVKRTGEKVFLECVQDMDHENMFWYRQDPGLGLRLIYFSYDVKMKEKGDIPEGYSVSREKKERFSLILESASTNQTSMYLCASSLPTPIYNEQFFGPGTRLTVL.

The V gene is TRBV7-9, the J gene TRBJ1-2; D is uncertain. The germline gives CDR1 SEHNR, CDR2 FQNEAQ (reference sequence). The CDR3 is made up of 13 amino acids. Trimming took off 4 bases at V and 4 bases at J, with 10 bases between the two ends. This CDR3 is CASSSEASYGYTF. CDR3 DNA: TGTGCCAGCAGCTCAGAGGCGAGCTATGGCTACACCTTC.

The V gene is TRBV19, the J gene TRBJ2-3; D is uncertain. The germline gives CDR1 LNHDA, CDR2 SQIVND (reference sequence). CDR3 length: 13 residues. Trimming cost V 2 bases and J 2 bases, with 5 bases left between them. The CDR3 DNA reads TGTGCCAGTAGTATAACGACCACAGATACGCAGTATTTT. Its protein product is CASSITTTDTQYF.